The source of this TCR beta chain is a study of T cell responses to AZD1222 COVID-19 vaccine. Here immunoSEQ multiplex PCR was the method, and the copy in TCRdb shows in-frame clones only, minus some. The sample has more than 150,000 clones, almost 90% seen once; the top ten hold roughly 0.5%. The CDR3 consists of 15 residues. The chain uses TRBV21-1 and TRBJ2-5; the D segment call TRBD1 is taken from the table without a DNA check. TRBV21-1 has pseudogene status. This TCR derives from an adult in good health. The specimen was peripheral blood, collected on day 0 of AZD1222 vaccination. The CDR3, as DNA: TGTGCCAGCAGCGGCGACAGGGGGCTTTCGGAGACCCAGTACTTC. This gives the protein CASSGDRGLSETQYF.